One sample yielded the 29 T cell receptor beta chains listed below, sequenced in a study of blood T cell repertoires in COVID-19. Sequenced by immunoSEQ multiplex PCR; TCRdb stores in-frame clones only, minus some. The table lists roughly 430,000 clones, around 90% of them singletons, with about 2.1% in the top ten. Sequenced: PBMCs or T cells enriched from blood (not recorded which). Receptors originate from a woman between 40 and 50 years old with acute COVID-19.

This clone was observed once. The J gene is TRBJ1-1, the V gene TRBV29-1; 7 bases line up with TRBD1. The J segment lost 5 bases and the V segment lost 0 bases, leaving 12 bases of the junction unmatched. CDR3 length equals 16 residues. Per germline, CDR1 SQVTM and CDR2 ANQGSEA. CDR3: CSVEDPRSRGRTEAFF. The DNA for the CDR3 is TGCAGCGTTGAAGACCCACGCTCCAGGGGGAGAACTGAAGCTTTCTTT.

The chain links TRBV23-1 to TRBJ1-4; tentative D call: TRBD1 (5 bases). TRBV23-1 qualifies as an ORF whose function is uncertain. The CDR3 consists of 15 residues. The V end lost 3 bases, the J end lost 1 base, and 9 bases lay between the germline ends. The CDR3 nucleotides read TGCGCCAGCAGTCACCCGGGGGAAACTAATGAAAAACTGTTTTTT. Protein product: CASSHPGETNEKLFF.

The chain has TRBV9 and TRBJ1-2; D ambiguous. Germline assignment: CDR1 SGDLS and CDR2 YYNGEE. The ends were cut back, 3 bases at V and 5 bases at J, with 11 bases in the middle. CDR3 length: 13 amino acids. The CDR3 spells CASSAVGGYGYTF. The CDR3 coding sequence is TGTGCCAGCAGCGCGGTGGGAGGTTATGGCTACACCTTC.

This clone has just one count. The chain joins TRBV3-1 (or the pseudogene TRBV3-2) to TRBJ1-6; unclear D gene. CDR1 and CDR2 from the germline V gene are LGHDT and YNNKEL (reference sequence). Trimming cost V 4 bases and J 7 bases, with 5 bases left between them. The CDR3 extends over 12 amino acids. The CDR3 sequence: CASSPLNSPLHF. In DNA form, the CDR3 reads TGTGCCAGCAGCCCGTTAAATTCACCCCTCCACTTT.

The chain joins TRBV12-5 to TRBJ1-5, with 7 bases lining up with TRBD1. Germline assignment: CDR1 LGHNT and CDR2 FRNRAP. This CDR3 has 16 residues. The ends lost 1 base at V and 3 bases at J; junction bases unmatched: 6. CDR3 in amino acids: CASGLGTGQNNQPQHF. Written as DNA, the CDR3 is TGTGCTAGTGGTTTGGGGACGGGACAGAACAATCAGCCCCAGCATTTT.

The genes are TRBV6-1 and TRBJ2-7; D gene ambiguous. Germline CDR1 and CDR2: MNHNS and SASEGT. The CDR3 contains 13 residues. V shed 2 bases and J shed 2 bases, with 7 bases lying between them. The CDR3 region is CASSEPSTYEQYF. DNA for the CDR3: TGTGCCAGCAGTGAACCGAGTACCTACGAGCAGTACTTC.

This chain connects TRBV5-1 to TRBJ2-2; a weak D match, TRBD1 (6 bases). The germline gives CDR1 SGHRS, CDR2 YFSETQ. V shed 7 bases and J shed 2 bases, with 15 bases lying between them. CDR3 length: 15 amino acids. The CDR3: CASSDTGINTGELFF. CDR3 nucleotide sequence: TGCGCCAGCTCTGATACAGGGATAAACACCGGGGAGCTGTTTTTT.

This clone was recorded a few times. The V gene is TRBV11-2, the J gene TRBJ1-2; D not certain. Trimming cost V 6 bases and J 2 bases, with 7 bases left between them. The germline gives CDR1 SGHAT, CDR2 FQNNGV. The CDR3 extends over 12 amino acids. The DNA for the CDR3 is TGTGCCAGCAGTGCAGGAAACTATGGCTACACCTTC. Translating gives CASSAGNYGYTF.

V and J are TRBV6-5 and TRBJ2-7, with 11 nucleotides matching TRBD1. The CDR3 has 15 residues. CDR1 and CDR2 (germline): MNHEY, SVGAGI. The V segment lost 6 bases and the J segment 1 base; nucleotides outside the gene matches: 5. The CDR3 loop reads CASRPGTGGSYEQYF. The CDR3 region has the DNA TGTGCCAGCAGACCGGGGACAGGGGGGTCCTACGAGCAGTACTTC.

The gene calls are TRBV27 and TRBJ1-5; weak D call: TRBD1 (5 bases). CDR3 size: 14 residues. Trimming removed 3 bases from V and 6 bases from J, with 12 bases in between. The germline V gene encodes CDR1 MNHEY and CDR2 SMNVEV (reference sequence). Written as DNA, the CDR3 is TGTGCCAGCAGTTTTAGGGGTGGGGTTCAGCCCCAGCATTTT. It translates to CASSFRGGVQPQHF.

The chain is built from TRBV18 and TRBJ2-7; D unclear. The germline V and J ends were trimmed by 5 bases and 3 bases, with 11 bases remaining between them. The CDR3 is 13 amino acids. Germline lookup yields CDR1 KGHSH and CDR2 LQKENI. In DNA form, the CDR3 reads TGTGCCAGCTCAACTGACACGTACTACGAGCAGTACTTC. Translating it yields CASSTDTYYEQYF.

The chain uses TRBV12-5 and TRBJ1-1; 12 bases are a match to TRBD1. This CDR3 has 17 residues. Germline CDR1 LGHNT, CDR2 FRNRAP. Trimming cost V 6 bases and J 5 bases; bases outside gene matches: 13. This CDR3 is CASGPGTGGIGGTEAFF. CDR3 DNA sequence: TGTGCTAGTGGCCCCGGGACAGGGGGCATTGGGGGAACTGAAGCTTTCTTT.

The chain recombines TRBV11-2 with TRBJ1-2, with 9 bases matching TRBD1. CDR3 length: 14 residues. The germline V gene encodes CDR1 SGHAT and CDR2 FQNNGV. V dropped 1 base and J dropped 7; count of bases not matched to a gene: 4. The CDR3 region is CASSLAGQGPGYTF. CDR3 in DNA: TGTGCCAGCAGCTTAGCGGGACAGGGACCTGGCTACACCTTC. Drawing the rest from reference TRBV11-2 and TRBJ1-2, the complete variable domain is EAGVAQSPRYKIIEKRQSVAFWCNPISGHATLYWYQQILGQGPKLLIQFQNNGVVDDSQLPKDRFSAERLKGVDSTLKIQPAKLEDSAVYLCASSLAGQGPGYTFGSGTRLTVV.

V usage is TRBV11-3 and J usage is TRBJ2-7; a possible D gene is TRBD1 (7 bases). This CDR3 contains 14 residues. Trimming cost V 3 bases and J 5 bases, with 14 bases left between them. Germline CDR1 reads SGHNT; CDR2 reads YENEEA. This CDR3 reads CASSFQGEEDEQYF. CDR3 coding DNA: TGTGCCAGCAGCTTCCAGGGGGAGGAGGACGAGCAGTACTTC.

The chain carries TRBV7-9 and TRBJ2-5; the match to TRBD1 covers 7 bases. CDR1 is SEHNR, CDR2 FQNEAQ, per germline (reference sequence). The length of the CDR3 is 15 residues. The V gene end was trimmed by 5 bases and the J gene end by 4 bases; junction bases not matched to a gene: 10. The DNA of the CDR3 is TGTGCCAGCAGCCCAGACAGGGCCCCCGGAGAGACCCAGTACTTC. Translated: CASSPDRAPGETQYF.

The rearrangement uses TRBV4-2 and TRBJ1-2; 7 nucleotides align to TRBD1. The V gene's germline CDR1 is LGHNA and CDR2 YNFKEQ. The CDR3 has 15 amino acids. V lost 4 bases, J lost 6 bases, and 11 bases stayed unmatched. This chain's CDR3 is CASSLDRVRENGYTF. CDR3 coding DNA: TGTGCCAGCAGCCTAGACAGGGTCAGAGAGAATGGCTACACCTTC.

The chain employs TRBV18 and TRBJ2-3, with D maybe TRBD1 (5 bases). V lost 2 bases, J lost 1 base, and 13 bases lay in between. The CDR3 contains 16 residues. Germline V lookup: CDR1 KGHSH, CDR2 LQKENI. CDR3 sequence (DNA): TGTGCCAGCTCACCATTGGGTGTAGGGGGCACAGATACGCAGTATTTT. Encoded protein: CASSPLGVGGTDTQYF. The full variable domain, completed using reference TRBV18 and TRBJ2-3, is NAGVMQNPRHLVRRRGQEARLRCSPMKGHSHVYWYRQLPEEGLKFMVYLQKENIIDESGMPKERFSAEFPKEGPSILRIQQVVRGDSAAYFCASSPLGVGGTDTQYFGPGTRLTVL.

V and J are TRBV5-1 and TRBJ2-7; 9 positions match TRBD1. Germline CDR1 SGHRS, CDR2 YFSETQ. V was clipped by 3 bases and J by 6 bases; unmatched bases: 10. This CDR3 is built from 15 residues. CDR3 in DNA: TGCGCCAGCAGCTCCCTCGGGACAGGGCGAGGCGAGCAGTACTTC. It is translated as CASSSLGTGRGEQYF.

V usage is TRBV30 and J usage is TRBJ1-1; 7 bases map to TRBD1. V lost 5 bases to trimming and J lost 2 bases; unmatched junction nucleotides: 5. Germline loops: CDR1 GTSNPN, CDR2 SVGIG (reference sequence). The CDR3 spans 13 residues. CDR3 region: CAWDRAFNTEAFF. The CDR3 DNA reads as TGTGCCTGGGACAGGGCCTTTAACACTGAAGCTTTCTTT.

V usage is TRBV13 and J usage is TRBJ2-3; 8 nucleotides line up with TRBD2. CDR1 is PRHDT, CDR2 FYEKMQ, per germline (reference sequence). V lost 1 base and J lost 2; bases outside the gene matches: 2. The CDR3 covers 15 residues. The CDR3 DNA is TGTGCCAGCAGCTTAGTAGCGGGGTCCACAGATACGCAGTATTTT. Protein sequence: CASSLVAGSTDTQYF.

The rearrangement links TRBV3-1 (or the pseudogene TRBV3-2) to TRBJ2-4; D might be TRBD2 (5 bases). Trimming took 4 bases from V and 7 from J, leaving 17 bases between them. Germline values: CDR1 LGHDT, CDR2 YNNKEL (reference sequence). The CDR3 runs to 15 residues. The DNA for the CDR3 is TGTGCCAGCAGCCGAGATTCCGGGAACAGCAACATTCAGTACTTC. This sequence encodes CASSRDSGNSNIQYF.

The gene calls are TRBV12-3 or TRBV12-4 and TRBJ1-2; D is undetermined. The CDR3 sequence is 13 residues long. The ends were cut back, 2 bases at V and 1 base at J, with 5 bases in the middle. The CDR3 nucleotides read TGTGCCAGCAGTTTATCCCATAACTATGGCTACACCTTC. It codes for CASSLSHNYGYTF.

The chain recombines TRBV6-5 with TRBJ1-1, with TRBD1 matching 8 bases. V shed 7 bases, J shed 4 bases, and the junction held 5 bases outside the gene matches. Germline CDR1 is MNHEY and CDR2 is SVGAGI. The CDR3 has 13 residues. The CDR3 DNA reads TGTGCCAGCACCGGACAGGGAGCCACTGAAGCTTTCTTT. Protein: CASTGQGATEAFF.

The chain joins TRBV12-3 or TRBV12-4 to TRBJ1-1; D is undetermined. The CDR3 covers 13 residues. The germline V and J ends were trimmed by 6 bases and 1 base, with 9 bases remaining between them. CDR3 sequence: CASSPSGNTEAFF. The CDR3 nucleotides are TGTGCCAGCAGCCCCTCAGGGAACACTGAAGCTTTCTTT.

This rearrangement joins TRBV3-1 (or the pseudogene TRBV3-2) to TRBJ1-2; D gene uncertain. V was clipped by 1 base and J by 13 bases, with 10 bases between them. Germline V CDR1 and CDR2: LGHDT, YNNKEL (reference sequence). This CDR3 has 11 residues. CDR3 sequence reads: CASSQGVVFTF. CDR3 nucleotides: TGTGCCAGCAGCCAAGGAGTTGTTTTCACCTTC.

V gene TRBV4-2 combines with J gene TRBJ1-1; 10 positions match TRBD1. The junction had 9 bases not matched to a gene; V was cut back by 6 bases and J by 2 bases. The CDR3 sequence is 16 residues long. The V gene's germline CDR1 is LGHNA and CDR2 YNFKEQ. Written as DNA, the CDR3 is TGTGCCAGCAGGTCGGGGACAGGGGAGGTCAACACTGAAGCTTTCTTT. Translated: CASRSGTGEVNTEAFF.

The rearrangement uses TRBV13 and TRBJ1-1; TRBD1 agrees at 10 bases. Germline CDR1 is PRHDT and CDR2 is FYEKMQ (reference sequence). The CDR3 contains 15 residues. Trimming removed 7 bases from V and 1 base from J; junction bases left unmatched: 6. The CDR3 bases are TGTGCCAGCAACCAGGGGGACAGGGGGAACACTGAAGCTTTCTTT. It is translated as CASNQGDRGNTEAFF. Drawing the rest from reference TRBV13 and TRBJ1-1, the complete variable domain is AAGVIQSPRHLIKEKRETATLKCYPIPRHDTVYWYQQGPGQDPQFLISFYEKMQSDKGSIPDRFSAQQFSDYHSELNMSSLELGDSALYFCASNQGDRGNTEAFFGQGTRLTVV.

The genes are TRBV10-3 and TRBJ1-2, with 11 bases identical to TRBD1. CDR1 is ENHRY and CDR2 is SYGVKD in the germline V gene. The CDR3 extends over 15 amino acids. Germline trimming cut 6 bases from V and 4 bases from J; bases unmatched to any gene: 7. CDR3 sequence reads: CAISYGQGAGYGYTF. DNA of the CDR3: TGTGCCATCAGCTATGGACAGGGGGCGGGCTATGGCTACACCTTC.

This chain's CDR3 is CASSLVSGSPYQETQYF. The CDR3 nucleotides are TGTGCCAGCAGCTTAGTTTCGGGTTCTCCCTACCAAGAGACCCAGTACTTC. The chain couples TRBV7-9 to TRBJ2-5; D is unresolved. V was pared by 1 base and J by 0 bases, with 15 bases between. The CDR3 consists of 17 residues. Germline V CDR1 and CDR2: SEHNR, FQNEAQ (reference sequence).